This passage covers 21 T cell receptor beta chains from one sample sequenced in a study. TCRdb redid the calling of the RT-PCR reads with MiXCR, one entry per CDR3 protein. This sample carries 550,000 to 750,000 distinct CDR3 sequences, 11% to 15% of them seen once, and the ten largest clones take roughly 3.6%. The sequencing input was memory CD4+ T cells from blood. The receptor source for this set is a female donor in good health, serving as a healthy control.

This clonotype came up many times. As DNA, the CDR3 is TGTGCCAGCAGTTACTCGGCGTTGAGGGAAAAACTGTTTTTT. Protein sequence: CASSYSALREKLFF. The chain couples TRBV6-6 to TRBJ1-4; D is uncertain. The length of the CDR3 is 14 residues. Germline V gene data show CDR1 as MNHNY and CDR2 as SVGAGI (reference sequence). Trimming pared 0 bases from V and 8 bases from J, leaving 10 bases between.

The table lists this clonotype with a few counts. V gene TRBV28 combines with J gene TRBJ2-5; TRBD2 matches at 8 bases. The V and J ends lost 0 bases and 5 bases, in that order; junction bases with no gene match: 5. This CDR3 has 15 residues. Germline V gives CDR1 MDHEN, CDR2 SYDVKM. The CDR3 protein is CASSLWLAGRETQYF. The DNA of the CDR3 is TGTGCCAGCAGTTTATGGCTAGCGGGTAGGGAGACCCAGTACTTC.

This clonotype was seen ten or more times. This chain uses TRBV7-2 with TRBJ2-7; 7 nucleotides agree with TRBD2. This CDR3 has 15 amino acids. The germline CDR1 and CDR2 sequences are SGHTA and FQGNSA. The V segment lost 1 base and the J segment 1 base; nucleotides outside the gene matches: 4. CDR3 in amino acids: CASSLGGGKSYEQYF. The CDR3 DNA reads TGTGCCAGCAGCTTAGGGGGGGGAAAATCCTACGAGCAGTACTTC.

The J gene is TRBJ1-5, the V gene TRBV6-6; perhaps TRBD1 as D (5 bases). The CDR3 consists of 15 residues. Deletions cut 0 bases from V and 6 bases from J, with 12 bases between. Germline-derived CDR1 and CDR2 are MNHNY and SVGAGI (reference sequence). CDR3 region: CASSYSRGGVQPQHF. The CDR3 DNA reads TGTGCCAGCAGTTACTCGCGGGGGGGGGTTCAGCCCCAGCATTTT.

The J gene is TRBJ2-4, the V gene TRBV7-9; D gene uncertain. V lost 3 bases and J lost 0, with 9 bases in between. Germline CDR1 reads SEHNR; CDR2 reads FQNEAQ (reference sequence). The length of the CDR3 is 15 residues. The CDR3 region is CASSFSAAAKNIQYF. The CDR3 bases are TGTGCCAGCAGCTTTAGTGCAGCAGCCAAAAACATTCAGTACTTC.

In its sample, this clonotype was seen a few times. V gene TRBV27 combines with J gene TRBJ2-1, with TRBD2 identical over 11 bases. The germline CDR1 and CDR2 sequences are MNHEY and SMNVEV (reference sequence). The CDR3 has 15 amino acids. Trimming took 5 bases from V and 7 from J; bases not matched to a gene: 7. This CDR3 is CASSGLRTSGNEQFF. The CDR3, as DNA: TGTGCCAGCAGTGGCCTGCGGACTAGCGGGAATGAGCAGTTCTTC.

This clonotype was seen at least ten times. The chain recombines TRBV20-1 with TRBJ2-1; D gene unclear. The germline V gene has CDR1 DFQATT and CDR2 SNEGSKA (reference sequence). Trimming left V 4 bases short and J 1 base short, with 8 bases between. This CDR3 comprises 13 residues. The CDR3 DNA sequence: TGCAGTGCTATAGGATGGTCCTACAATGAGCAGTTCTTC. Translated: CSAIGWSYNEQFF.

V and J are TRBV6-2 or TRBV6-3 and TRBJ1-5; D is unresolved. This CDR3 comprises 14 residues. Looked up from germline, CDR1 is MNHEY and CDR2 is SVGEGT. The ends were cut back, 2 bases at V and 0 bases at J, with 5 bases in the middle. CDR3 amino acids: CASSYKYSNQPQHF. The CDR3 DNA is TGTGCCAGCAGTTACAAGTATAGCAATCAGCCCCAGCATTTT.

The V gene is TRBV27, the J gene TRBJ1-5; TRBD1 might be the D (5 bases). V dropped 8 bases and J dropped 7 bases, with 24 bases sitting between them. CDR1 MNHEY and CDR2 SMNVEV come from the germline V gene (reference sequence). This CDR3 is built from 16 residues. CDR3 sequence reads: CASLPLGQGTGQPQHF. In nucleotides, the CDR3 is TGTGCCAGCCTCCCCCTAGGGCAGGGTACAGGACAGCCCCAGCATTTT.

The J gene is TRBJ1-2, the V gene TRBV7-2; D uncertain. CDR3 length: 12 amino acids. Trimming cost V 5 bases and J 9 bases, with 13 bases left between them. Germline assignment: CDR1 SGHTA and CDR2 FQGNSA. The CDR3 coding sequence is TGTGCCAGCAGCCTTGCAGGACCCAGCTACACCTTC. Protein: CASSLAGPSYTF.

This clonotype was picked up a small number of times. The chain joins TRBV5-1 to TRBJ2-1; 7 bases are a match to TRBD2. Germline V gives CDR1 SGHRS, CDR2 YFSETQ. Trimming took 6 bases from V and 9 from J; bases not matched to a gene: 15. The CDR3 covers 15 residues. The CDR3 DNA follows: TGCGCCAGCACCAAGGATGGGAGGGAGGGCACTGAGCAGTTCTTC. It specifies CASTKDGREGTEQFF.

The genes are TRBV9 and TRBJ1-2, with D possibly TRBD1 on 5 matching bases. Trimming took off 3 bases at V and 5 bases at J, with 14 bases between the two ends. The CDR3 runs to 14 residues. CDR1 is SGDLS, CDR2 YYNGEE, per germline. The CDR3 loop reads CASSGPGQWYGYTF. The CDR3 nucleotides read TGTGCCAGCAGCGGGCCGGGGCAGTGGTATGGCTACACCTTC. The full variable domain, with the rest looked up from reference TRBV9 and TRBJ1-2, is DSGVTQTPKHLITATGQRVTLRCSPRSGDLSVYWYQQSLDQGLQFLIQYYNGEERAKGNILERFSAQQFPDLHSELNLSSLELGDSALYFCASSGPGQWYGYTFGSGTRLTVV.

This sequence joins TRBV9 and TRBJ1-3, with a tentative D call TRBD1 (6 bases). From germline, CDR1 is SGDLS and CDR2 YYNGEE. The CDR3 contains 14 residues. The V end was cut by 4 bases, the J end by 4 bases, with 12 bases between. The DNA of the CDR3 is TGTGCCAGCAGCCCGTGGACAGAGGGAAACACCATATATTTT. As protein: CASSPWTEGNTIYF.

The chain uses TRBV20-1 and TRBJ1-3; weak D call: TRBD1 (5 bases). The germline V gene encodes CDR1 DFQATT and CDR2 SNEGSKA (reference sequence). This CDR3 comprises 13 residues. Between the trimmed V and J ends, which lost 6 bases and 0 bases, there was a span of 9 bases. DNA for the CDR3: TGCAGTGCCCTCGGGGGCTCTGGAAACACCATATATTTT. Residues: CSALGGSGNTIYF.

The chain joins TRBV29-1 to TRBJ2-3; no clear D. The germline V gene encodes CDR1 SQVTM and CDR2 ANQGSEA. V was clipped by 5 bases and J by 0 bases, with 12 bases between them. The CDR3 contains 14 residues. The CDR3 coding sequence is TGCAGCGTTTATCTCCAGGAGAGCACAGATACGCAGTATTTT. It codes for CSVYLQESTDTQYF.

The chain links TRBV20-1 to TRBJ2-3; D uncertain. CDR1 and CDR2 (germline): DFQATT, SNEGSKA (reference sequence). V gave up 5 bases and J gave up 2 bases, with 8 bases separating them. This CDR3 comprises 12 residues. CDR3 in amino acids: CSAPSLTDTQYF. CDR3 nucleotides: TGCAGTGCTCCTTCCCTCACAGATACGCAGTATTTT.

This clonotype has ten or more counts. The chain carries TRBV10-2 and TRBJ2-1, with 16 bases matching TRBD2. The CDR3 contains 16 residues. Germline CDR1 WSHSY, CDR2 SAAADI. The V segment lost 5 bases and the J segment 9 bases; nucleotides outside the gene matches: 7. The CDR3: CASSPGLAGGPGEQFF. CDR3 nucleotide sequence: TGCGCCAGCAGTCCGGGACTAGCGGGGGGGCCCGGTGAGCAGTTCTTC.

This clonotype was counted ten times or more. The chain joins TRBV4-1 to TRBJ1-3; D is uncertain. The CDR3 covers 17 residues. Trimming removed 1 base at V and 0 bases at J, with 13 bases between. The germline gives CDR1 MGHRA, CDR2 YSYEKL. The CDR3 bases are TGCGCCAGCAGCCAAGTGATAGGGCCGGCCTCTGGAAACACCATATATTTT. Residues: CASSQVIGPASGNTIYF.

This rearrangement joins TRBV5-4 to TRBJ1-1; D is perhaps TRBD1 (5 bases). Germline assignment: CDR1 SGHNT and CDR2 YYREEE (reference sequence). There are 14 residues in the CDR3. The ends were cut back, 4 bases at V and 5 bases at J, with 15 bases in the middle. This CDR3 reads CASSVRDGGTEAFF. The CDR3 region has the DNA TGTGCCAGCAGCGTCCGGGACGGAGGGACTGAAGCTTTCTTT.

The chain has TRBV12-3 or TRBV12-4 and TRBJ2-1; D tentatively reads TRBD1 or TRBD2 (5 bases each). The CDR3 runs to 16 residues. V shed 1 base and J shed 0 bases, with 10 bases lying between them. The CDR3: CASSLGGALSYNEQFF. The DNA for the CDR3 is TGTGCCAGCAGTTTAGGAGGGGCCCTCTCCTACAATGAGCAGTTCTTC.

This clonotype was recorded once. The junction departs from the called germline gene at one end, perhaps through a read error. The V and J genes are TRBV12-3 or TRBV12-4 and TRBJ2-1, with a weak D call TRBD2 (5 bases). The CDR3 runs to 16 residues. CDR3 bases: TGTGCCAGCAGTCCTCGGGGTAGCAGACTTAACAATAAGCAGTTCTTC. This encodes CASSPRGSRLNNKQFF.